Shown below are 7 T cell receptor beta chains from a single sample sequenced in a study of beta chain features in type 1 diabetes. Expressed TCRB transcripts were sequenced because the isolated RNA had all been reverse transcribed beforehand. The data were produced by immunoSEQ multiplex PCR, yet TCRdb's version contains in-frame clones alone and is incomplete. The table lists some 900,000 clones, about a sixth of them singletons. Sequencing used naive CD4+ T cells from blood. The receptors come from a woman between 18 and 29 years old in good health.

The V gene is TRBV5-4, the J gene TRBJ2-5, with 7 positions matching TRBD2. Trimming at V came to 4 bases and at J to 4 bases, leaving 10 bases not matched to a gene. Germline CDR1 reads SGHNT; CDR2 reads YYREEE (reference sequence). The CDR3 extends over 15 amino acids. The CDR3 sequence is CASSPHRGDPETQYF. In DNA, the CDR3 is TGTGCCAGCAGCCCCCATCGGGGGGACCCAGAGACCCAGTACTTC. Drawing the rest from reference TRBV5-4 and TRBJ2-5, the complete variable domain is ETGVTQSPTHLIKTRGQQVTLRCSSQSGHNTVSWYQQALGQGPQFIFQYYREEENGRGNFPPRFSGLQFPNYSSELNVNALELDDSALYLCASSPHRGDPETQYFGPGTRLLVL.

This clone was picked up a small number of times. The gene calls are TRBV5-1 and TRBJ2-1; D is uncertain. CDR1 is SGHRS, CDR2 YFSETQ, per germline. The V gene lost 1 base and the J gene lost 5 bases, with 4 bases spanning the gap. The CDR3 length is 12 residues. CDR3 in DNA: TGCGCCAGCAGCTTGCGGGACAATGAGCAGTTCTTC. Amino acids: CASSLRDNEQFF. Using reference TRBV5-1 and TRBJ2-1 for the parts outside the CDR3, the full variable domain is KAGVTQTPRYLIKTRGQQVTLSCSPISGHRSVSWYQQTPGQGLQFLFEYFSETQRNKGNFPGRFSGRQFSNSRSEMNVSTLELGDSALYLCASSLRDNEQFFGPGTRLTVL.

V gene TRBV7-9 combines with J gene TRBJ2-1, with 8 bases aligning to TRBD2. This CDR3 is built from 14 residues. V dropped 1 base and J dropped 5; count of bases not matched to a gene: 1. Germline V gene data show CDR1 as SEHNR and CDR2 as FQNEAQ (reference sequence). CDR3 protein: CASSLEGLDNEQFF. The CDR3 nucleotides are TGTGCCAGCAGCTTAGAGGGACTAGACAATGAGCAGTTCTTC.

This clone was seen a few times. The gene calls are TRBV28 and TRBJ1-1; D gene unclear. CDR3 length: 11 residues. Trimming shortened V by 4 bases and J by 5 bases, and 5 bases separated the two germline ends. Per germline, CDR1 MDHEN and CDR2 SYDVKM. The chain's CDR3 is CASSWSTEAFF. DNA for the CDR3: TGTGCCAGCAGTTGGTCTACTGAAGCTTTCTTT.

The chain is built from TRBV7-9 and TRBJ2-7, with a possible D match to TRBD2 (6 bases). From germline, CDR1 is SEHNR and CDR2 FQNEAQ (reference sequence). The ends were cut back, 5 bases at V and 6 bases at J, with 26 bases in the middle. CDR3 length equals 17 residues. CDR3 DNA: TGTGCCAGCAGCCCGCCCCCCGGGACTCCCCAATTGCGCGAGCAGTACTTC. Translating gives CASSPPPGTPQLREQYF.

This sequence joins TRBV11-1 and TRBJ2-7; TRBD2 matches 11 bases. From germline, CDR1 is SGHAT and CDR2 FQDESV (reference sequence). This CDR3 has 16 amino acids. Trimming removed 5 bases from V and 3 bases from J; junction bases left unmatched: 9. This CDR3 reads CASSDYLAGGYYEQYF. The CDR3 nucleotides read TGTGCCAGCAGCGACTACCTAGCGGGAGGATACTACGAGCAGTACTTC.

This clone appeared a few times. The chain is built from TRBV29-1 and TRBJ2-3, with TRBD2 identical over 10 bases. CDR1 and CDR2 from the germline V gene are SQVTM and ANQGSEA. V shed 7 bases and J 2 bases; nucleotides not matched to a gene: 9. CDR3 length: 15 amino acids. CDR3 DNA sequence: TGCAGCGCAAGGGGGACTAGCGCCAACACAGATACGCAGTATTTT. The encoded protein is CSARGTSANTDTQYF.